The 10 T cell receptor beta chains given below trace back to one sample, sequenced in a study of cytomegalovirus exposure and HLA in healthy donors (dated by TCRdb to about 2017). The library came from the immunoSEQ multiplex PCR assay. For the multiplex PCR, a mixture combining 60 forward primers for TCR Vbeta segments and 13 reverse primers for TCR Jbeta segments was used. Held by TCRdb, this immuneACCESS table contains in-frame sequences only and omits some clones. Under half of the omission traces to an unresolved V gene where checked; the cause of the rest is unknown. This sample lists 170,000 or so clones; under 80% were detected once. The ten largest account for less than 15% of the sample. The sample taken for sequencing was PBMCs. Every receptor here comes from a woman aged 45-65 years in good health and CMV-seropositive.

The genes are TRBV2 and TRBJ1-6; no firm D call. Germline V gene sequence: CDR1 SNHLY, CDR2 FYNNEI. V lost 6 bases to trimming and J lost 5 bases, with 8 bases between them. The CDR3 totals 13 residues. CDR3 nucleotides: TGTGCCAGCAGCCCGGAGAATAATTCACCCCTCCACTTT. Its translation is CASSPENNSPLHF.

This clone was seen a few times. The rearrangement uses TRBV5-4 and TRBJ1-1; D is unresolved. CDR3 length equals 14 residues. Trimming left V 1 base short and J 0 bases short, with 7 bases between. Looked up from germline, CDR1 is SGHNT and CDR2 is YYREEE (reference sequence). The DNA of the CDR3 is TGTGCCAGCAGCTTGACCACTCTGAACACTGAAGCTTTCTTT. This sequence encodes CASSLTTLNTEAFF. Complete variable domain (other parts from reference TRBV5-4 and TRBJ1-1): ETGVTQSPTHLIKTRGQQVTLRCSSQSGHNTVSWYQQALGQGPQFIFQYYREEENGRGNFPPRFSGLQFPNYSSELNVNALELDDSALYLCASSLTTLNTEAFFGQGTRLTVV.

This clone came up once. The CDR3 protein is CASGSNRGTMNTEAFF. The CDR3 DNA is TGTGCTAGTGGTTCCAACAGGGGAACCATGAACACTGAAGCTTTCTTT. The genes are TRBV12-5 and TRBJ1-1; 7 bases line up with TRBD1. The CDR3 covers 16 residues. Trimming at V came to 4 bases and at J to 0 bases, leaving 8 bases not matched to a gene. The germline CDR1 and CDR2 sequences are LGHNT and FRNRAP.

The V and J genes are TRBV9 and TRBJ2-7, with D possibly TRBD1 on 5 matching bases. The CDR3 runs 13 residues. Germline CDR1 and CDR2: SGDLS and YYNGEE. V lost 4 bases to trimming and J lost 6 bases, with 14 bases between them. CDR3 region: CASSPRRQGEQYF. In nucleotides, the CDR3 is TGTGCCAGCAGCCCCCGACGCCAGGGCGAGCAGTACTTC.

V and J are TRBV6-5 and TRBJ1-2; 7 bases line up with TRBD1. Trimming took 3 bases from V and 8 from J; bases not matched to a gene: 9. The CDR3 has 14 amino acids. The germline CDR1 and CDR2 sequences are MNHEY and SVGAGI. The CDR3 here is CASSYFKGAEGYTF. The CDR3 bases are TGTGCCAGCAGTTATTTTAAGGGGGCGGAAGGCTACACCTTC.

V usage is TRBV11-1 and J usage is TRBJ2-2; weak D call: TRBD1 (5 bases). The length of the CDR3 is 15 residues. The germline CDR1 and CDR2 sequences are SGHAT and FQDESV (reference sequence). V lost 2 bases to trimming and J lost 0 bases, with 7 bases between them. The CDR3 reads CASSLRQTNTGELFF. The DNA of the CDR3 is TGTGCCAGCAGCTTAAGACAGACGAACACCGGGGAGCTGTTTTTT.

The rearrangement joins TRBV7-9 to TRBJ1-4, with a weak D call TRBD1 (6 bases). V lost 8 bases, J lost 8 bases, and 15 bases lay in between. This CDR3 is built from 13 residues. Germline CDR1 is SEHNR and CDR2 is FQNEAQ (reference sequence). The CDR3, as DNA: TGTGCCAGCGGGAACAGGGCCACGGAAAAACTGTTTTTT. Translation: CASGNRATEKLFF.

This clone appeared a single time. The chain joins TRBV5-4 to TRBJ2-5; TRBD1 is a possible D gene (6 bases). The CDR3 runs to 12 residues. Germline CDR1 SGHNT, CDR2 YYREEE (reference sequence). Trimming cost V 1 base and J 5 bases, with 6 bases left between them. The DNA for the CDR3 is TGTGCCAGCAGCTTGAGGGGGGAGACCCAGTACTTC. Translation gives CASSLRGETQYF.

J is TRBJ1-2 and V is TRBV9, with D uncertain. The CDR3 is 12 residues long. CDR1 SGDLS and CDR2 YYNGEE come from the germline V gene. The V end was cut by 0 bases, the J end by 8 bases, with 8 bases between. The CDR3, as DNA: TGTGCCAGCAGCGTAGGAGGGAACGGCTACACCTTC. It specifies CASSVGGNGYTF. The whole variable domain, remainder taken from reference TRBV9 and TRBJ1-2, is DSGVTQTPKHLITATGQRVTLRCSPRSGDLSVYWYQQSLDQGLQFLIQYYNGEERAKGNILERFSAQQFPDLHSELNLSSLELGDSALYFCASSVGGNGYTFGSGTRLTVV.

The genes are TRBV7-2 and TRBJ2-5, with 8 bases identical to TRBD2. The germline V gene has CDR1 SGHTA and CDR2 FQGNSA. V lost 1 base and J lost 2; bases outside the gene matches: 3. The CDR3 totals 15 residues. CDR3 sequence: CASSLVGTSQETQYF. DNA of the CDR3: TGTGCCAGCAGCTTAGTAGGGACTAGTCAAGAGACCCAGTACTTC.